This T cell receptor (beta chain) stems from a study of response to subunit inactivated influenza vaccine. Study findings and constraints: The authors put forward the suggestion that each seasonal influenza vaccination may bring in only a limited number of new T cells.

This clonotype came up a few times. Its antigen is unknown. The CDR3 is 14 residues long. The germline V and J ends were trimmed by 6 bases and 1 base, with 13 bases remaining between them. Per the germline V gene, CDR1 is DFQATT and CDR2 is SNEGSKA (reference sequence). TCRdb passed the RT-PCR reads through MiXCR, listing each CDR3 protein once. Here the sample spans about 240,000 distinct CDR3 sequences, 10% to 15% being singletons. This receptor was obtained from a man in his forties or fifties who received an inactivated influenza vaccine. The specimen was non-naive T cells sorted from PBMCs, collected around two weeks before vaccination. The chain combines TRBV20-1 with TRBJ1-5; TRBD1 is a possible D gene (6 bases). This CDR3 is CSARTVVSNQPQHF. For the CDR3, the DNA is TGCAGTGCCCGGACAGTGGTAAGCAATCAGCCCCAGCATTTT.